The subject of this entry is one T cell receptor beta chain. The V gene end was trimmed by 6 bases and the J gene end by 2 bases; junction bases not matched to a gene: 5. Germline assignment: CDR1 SEHNR and CDR2 FQNEAQ (reference sequence). This CDR3 region has 15 residues. The sample comes from a study of T cell changes during pregnancy in multiple sclerosis. Libraries were prepared by immunoSEQ multiplex PCR; TCRdb keeps only in-frame clonotypes and omits some of them. The data show some 87,000 clones, with 85% to 95% seen just once and approximately 0.2% held by the top ten. This clonotype was sampled from a female donor with multiple sclerosis, enrolled in a pregnancy study. The V and J genes are TRBV7-9 and TRBJ2-7; 12 nucleotides match TRBD2. This specimen consisted of CD4+ T cells from peripheral blood mononuclear cells, obtained before pregnancy. The CDR3 loop is CASSTRLAGAYEQYF. DNA for the CDR3: TGTGCCAGCAGTACCCGACTAGCGGGGGCCTACGAGCAGTACTTC.